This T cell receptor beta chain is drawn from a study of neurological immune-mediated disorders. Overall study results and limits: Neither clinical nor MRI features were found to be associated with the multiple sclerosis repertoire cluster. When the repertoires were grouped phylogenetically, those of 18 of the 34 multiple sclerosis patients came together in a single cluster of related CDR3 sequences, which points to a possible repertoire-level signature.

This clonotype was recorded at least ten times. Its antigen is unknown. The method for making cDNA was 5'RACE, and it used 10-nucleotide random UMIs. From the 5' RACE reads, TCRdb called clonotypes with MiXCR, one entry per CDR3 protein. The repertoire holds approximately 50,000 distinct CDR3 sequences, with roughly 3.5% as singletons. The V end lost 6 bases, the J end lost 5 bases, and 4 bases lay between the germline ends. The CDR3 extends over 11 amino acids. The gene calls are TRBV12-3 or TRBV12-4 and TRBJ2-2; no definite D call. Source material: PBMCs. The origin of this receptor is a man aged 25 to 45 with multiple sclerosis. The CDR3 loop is CASRGTGELFF. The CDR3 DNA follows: TGTGCCAGCAGGGGAACCGGGGAGCTGTTTTTT.